The rows below give T cell receptor beta chains drawn from one sample of a study of T cells in Graves' hyperthyroidism and ophthalmopathy. Each CDR3 protein is one row after TCRdb ran MiXCR on the multiplex PCR reads. The sample has approximately 490,000 distinct CDR3 sequences; roughly 22% are singletons. Sequencing was done on a sample of blood. The receptor source for this set is a woman in her sixties or seventies with Graves' ophthalmopathy. The CDR3 runs from the conserved cysteine through the conserved F or W. The D gene is left open where the match is weak. Clone size, where shown, is once, few, many, or a class for clones that have expanded.

d_call,v_call,clone_size,j_call,cdr3_aa,cdr3_nt
.,TRBV6-1,.,TRBJ2-2,CASRRAGTENTGELFF,TGTGCCAGCAGACGGGCCGGGACGGAGAACACCGGGGAGCTGTTTTTT
TRBD2,TRBV12-3/TRBV12-4,many,TRBJ2-7,CASSRLAGGSPYEQYF,TGTGCCAGCAGTCGCTTGGCGGGGGGATCTCCTTACGAGCAGTACTTC
TRBD2,TRBV3-1,few,TRBJ2-3,CASSQKTSGRAGTDTQYF,TGTGCCAGCAGCCAAAAAACTAGCGGGAGGGCCGGGACAGATACGCAGTATTTT
.,TRBV30,few,TRBJ2-7,CAWGQNYEQYF,TGTGCCTGGGGACAGAACTACGAGCAGTACTTC
TRBD2,TRBV13,few,TRBJ2-6,CASGKLAGGPGANVLTF,TGTGCCAGTGGTAAACTAGCGGGAGGACCTGGGGCCAACGTCCTGACTTTC
TRBD1,TRBV12-3/TRBV12-4,few,TRBJ1-2,CASSRGQGPNYGYTF,TGTGCCAGCAGTCGGGGACAGGGGCCCAACTATGGCTACACCTTC
.,TRBV2,many,TRBJ2-3,CASQLGPPGTDTQYF,TGTGCCAGCCAGCTCGGGCCCCCGGGCACAGATACGCAGTATTTT
TRBD1,TRBV12-3/TRBV12-4,.,TRBJ2-1,CASSIPSPGQLINEQFF,TGTGCCAGCAGTATCCCTTCACCGGGACAGCTGATCAATGAGCAGTTCTTC
TRBD2,TRBV19,few,TRBJ2-1,CASSIRGLAIYNEQFF,TGTGCCAGTAGTATTCGTGGACTAGCTATATACAATGAGCAGTTCTTC
TRBD1,TRBV20-1,.,TRBJ1-2,CSAPGQGLYGYTF,TGCAGTGCTCCGGGACAGGGGCTCTATGGCTACACCTTC
.,TRBV19,few,TRBJ1-5,CASRNQVSNQPQHF,TGTGCCAGCCGAAACCAGGTTAGCAATCAGCCCCAGCATTTT
.,TRBV10-3,many,TRBJ2-7,CAIRTGSGGQYF,TGTGCCATCAGGACGGGTTCAGGCGGGCAGTACTTC
.,TRBV19,few,TRBJ1-6,CASTGNYNSPLHF,TGTGCCAGTACAGGGAACTATAATTCACCCCTCCACTTT
TRBD1,TRBV7-2,.,TRBJ2-7,CASRIGQGGRYEQCF,TGTGCCAGCAGAATTGGACAGGGGGGGAGGTACGAGCAGTGCTTC